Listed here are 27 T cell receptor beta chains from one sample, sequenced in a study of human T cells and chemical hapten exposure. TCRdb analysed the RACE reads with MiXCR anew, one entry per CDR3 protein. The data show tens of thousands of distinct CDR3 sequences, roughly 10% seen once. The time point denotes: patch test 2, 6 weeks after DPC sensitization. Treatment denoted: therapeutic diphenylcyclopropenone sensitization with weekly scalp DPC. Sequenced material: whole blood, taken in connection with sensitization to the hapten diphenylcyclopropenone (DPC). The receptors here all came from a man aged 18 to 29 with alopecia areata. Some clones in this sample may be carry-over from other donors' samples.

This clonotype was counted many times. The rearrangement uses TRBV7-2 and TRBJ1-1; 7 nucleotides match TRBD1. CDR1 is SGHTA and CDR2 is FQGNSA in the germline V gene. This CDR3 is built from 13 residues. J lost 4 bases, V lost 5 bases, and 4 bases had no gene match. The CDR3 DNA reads TGTGCCAGCAGCCTGGGGACAGTCACTGAAGCTTTCTTT. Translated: CASSLGTVTEAFF.

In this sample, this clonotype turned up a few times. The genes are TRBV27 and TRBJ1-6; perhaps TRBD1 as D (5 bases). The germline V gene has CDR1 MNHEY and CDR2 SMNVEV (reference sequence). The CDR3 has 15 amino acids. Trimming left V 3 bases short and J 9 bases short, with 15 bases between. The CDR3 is CASSLFGGRRSPLHF. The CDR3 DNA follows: TGTGCCAGCAGTTTGTTCGGGGGGAGGCGTTCACCCCTCCACTTT.

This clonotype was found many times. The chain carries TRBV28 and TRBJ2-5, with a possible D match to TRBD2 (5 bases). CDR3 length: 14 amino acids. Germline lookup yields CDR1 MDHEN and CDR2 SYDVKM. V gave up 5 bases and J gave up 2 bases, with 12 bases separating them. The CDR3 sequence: CASSRSSLQETQYF. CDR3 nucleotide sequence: TGTGCCAGCAGTCGTTCTAGCCTACAAGAGACCCAGTACTTC.

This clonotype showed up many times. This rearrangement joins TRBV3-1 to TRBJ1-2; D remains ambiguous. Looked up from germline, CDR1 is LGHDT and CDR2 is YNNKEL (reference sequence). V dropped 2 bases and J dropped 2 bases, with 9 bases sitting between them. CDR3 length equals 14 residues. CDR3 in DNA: TGTGCCAGCAGCCAATGGGCCAGCAACTATGGCTACACCTTC. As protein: CASSQWASNYGYTF.

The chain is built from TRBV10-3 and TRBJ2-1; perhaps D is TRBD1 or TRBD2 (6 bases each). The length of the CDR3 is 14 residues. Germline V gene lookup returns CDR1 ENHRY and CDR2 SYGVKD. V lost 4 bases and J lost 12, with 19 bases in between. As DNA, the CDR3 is TGTGCCATCAGTGGAGCTGGGGGGCAAATCTCGCAGTTCTTC. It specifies CAISGAGGQISQFF.

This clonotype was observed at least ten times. CDR3 in amino acids: CASSPQGTGPQHF. The DNA for the CDR3 is TGTGCCAGCAGTCCACAGGGTACCGGGCCCCAGCATTTT. V and J are TRBV12-3 or TRBV12-4 and TRBJ1-5; a possible D gene is TRBD1 (6 bases). Trimming stripped 5 bases from V and 9 bases from J, with 14 bases between. The CDR3 is 13 amino acids.

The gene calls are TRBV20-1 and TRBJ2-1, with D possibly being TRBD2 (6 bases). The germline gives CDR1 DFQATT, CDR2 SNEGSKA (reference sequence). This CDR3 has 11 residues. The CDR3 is CRLGGDYEQFF. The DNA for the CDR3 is TGCAGGCTAGGAGGGGACTATGAGCAGTTCTTC.

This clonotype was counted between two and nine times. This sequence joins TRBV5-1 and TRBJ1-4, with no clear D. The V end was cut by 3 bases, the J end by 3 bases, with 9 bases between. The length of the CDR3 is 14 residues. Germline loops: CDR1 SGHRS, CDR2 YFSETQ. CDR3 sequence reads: CASSSGGANEKLFF. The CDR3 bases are TGCGCCAGCAGCTCAGGAGGAGCTAATGAAAAACTGTTTTTT.

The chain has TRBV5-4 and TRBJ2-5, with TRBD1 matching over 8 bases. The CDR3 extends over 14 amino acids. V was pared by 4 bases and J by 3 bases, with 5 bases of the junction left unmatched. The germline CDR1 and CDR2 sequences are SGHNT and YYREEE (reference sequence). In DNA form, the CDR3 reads TGTGCCAGCAGCCAAGAGACAGGGGAAGAGACCCAGTACTTC. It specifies CASSQETGEETQYF.

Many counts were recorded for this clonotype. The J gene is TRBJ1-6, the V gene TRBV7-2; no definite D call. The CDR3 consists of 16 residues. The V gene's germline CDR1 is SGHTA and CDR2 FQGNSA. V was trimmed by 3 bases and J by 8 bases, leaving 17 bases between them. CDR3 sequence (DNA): TGTGCCAGCAGCTTTCGGAACCTCGGGGTCTATTCACCCCTCCACTTT. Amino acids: CASSFRNLGVYSPLHF.

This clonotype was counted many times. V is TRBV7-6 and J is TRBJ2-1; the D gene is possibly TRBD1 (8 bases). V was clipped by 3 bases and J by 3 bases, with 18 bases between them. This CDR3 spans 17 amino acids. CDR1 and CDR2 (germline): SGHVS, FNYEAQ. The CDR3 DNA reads TGTGCCAGCAGCTTGACAGGGGTGCGGGGGTTCTACAATGAGCAGTTCTTC. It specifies CASSLTGVRGFYNEQFF.

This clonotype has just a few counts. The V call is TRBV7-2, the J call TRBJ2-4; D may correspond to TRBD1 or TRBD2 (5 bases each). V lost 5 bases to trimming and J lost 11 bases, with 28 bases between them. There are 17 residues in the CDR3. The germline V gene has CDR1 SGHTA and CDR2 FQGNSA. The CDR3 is CASSPEIGAEGLGVQYF. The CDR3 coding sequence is TGTGCCAGCAGCCCAGAGATCGGGGCTGAGGGGTTGGGTGTTCAGTACTTC. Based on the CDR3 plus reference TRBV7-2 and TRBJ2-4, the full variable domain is GAGVSQSPSNKVTEKGKDVELRCDPISGHTALYWYRQSLGQGLEFLIYFQGNSAPDKSGLPSDRFSAERTGGSVSTLTIQRTQQEDSAVYLCASSPEIGAEGLGVQYFGAGTRLSVL.

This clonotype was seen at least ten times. The CDR3 here is CASFLGQGALNSPLHF. The CDR3 DNA sequence: TGTGCCAGCTTCTTGGGACAGGGGGCTCTTAATTCACCCCTCCACTTT. This sequence joins TRBV6-6 and TRBJ1-6; TRBD1 matches 12 bases. The germline V gene has CDR1 MNHNY and CDR2 SVGAGI (reference sequence). V lost 8 bases to trimming and J lost 6 bases; unmatched junction nucleotides: 8. CDR3 length: 16 amino acids.

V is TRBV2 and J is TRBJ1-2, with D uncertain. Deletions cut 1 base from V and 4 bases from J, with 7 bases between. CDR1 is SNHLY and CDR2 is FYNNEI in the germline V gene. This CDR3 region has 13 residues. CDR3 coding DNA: TGTGCCAGCAGTGAAGGAGGGTTCTATGGCTACACCTTC. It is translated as CASSEGGFYGYTF.

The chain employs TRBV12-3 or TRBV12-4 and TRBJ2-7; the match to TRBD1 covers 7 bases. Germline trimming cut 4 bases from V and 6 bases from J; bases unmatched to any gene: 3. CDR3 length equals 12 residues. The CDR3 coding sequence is TGTGCCAGCAGTTGGACAGGCCCCGAGCAGTACTTC. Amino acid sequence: CASSWTGPEQYF.

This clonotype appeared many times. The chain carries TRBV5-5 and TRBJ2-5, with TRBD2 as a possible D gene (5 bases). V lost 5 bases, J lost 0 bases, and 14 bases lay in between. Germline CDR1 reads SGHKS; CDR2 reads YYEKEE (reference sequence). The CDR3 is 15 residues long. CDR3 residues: CASSHTTRYQETQYF. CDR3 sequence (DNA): TGTGCCAGCAGTCACACCACTAGGTACCAAGAGACCCAGTACTTC.

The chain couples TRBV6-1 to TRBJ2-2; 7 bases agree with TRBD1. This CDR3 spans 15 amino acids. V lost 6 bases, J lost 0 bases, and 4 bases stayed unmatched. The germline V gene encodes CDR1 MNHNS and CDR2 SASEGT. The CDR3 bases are TGTGCCAGCAGGCCGGGACAGACGAACACCGGGGAGCTGTTTTTT. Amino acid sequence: CASRPGQTNTGELFF.

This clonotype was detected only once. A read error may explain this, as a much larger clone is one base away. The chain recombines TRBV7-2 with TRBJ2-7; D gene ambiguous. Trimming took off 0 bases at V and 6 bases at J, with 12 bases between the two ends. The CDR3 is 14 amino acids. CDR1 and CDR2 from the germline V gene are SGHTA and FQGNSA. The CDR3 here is CASSLASPLGEQYF. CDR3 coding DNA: TGTGCCAGCAGCTTAGCATCTCCCCTCGGCGAGCAGTACTTC.

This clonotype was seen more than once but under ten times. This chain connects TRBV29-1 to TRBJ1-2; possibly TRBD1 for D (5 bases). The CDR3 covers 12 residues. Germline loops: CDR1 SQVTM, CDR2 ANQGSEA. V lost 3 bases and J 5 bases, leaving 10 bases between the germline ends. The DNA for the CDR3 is TGCAGCGTTGAGGCGGGACTTTATGGCTACACCTTC. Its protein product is CSVEAGLYGYTF.

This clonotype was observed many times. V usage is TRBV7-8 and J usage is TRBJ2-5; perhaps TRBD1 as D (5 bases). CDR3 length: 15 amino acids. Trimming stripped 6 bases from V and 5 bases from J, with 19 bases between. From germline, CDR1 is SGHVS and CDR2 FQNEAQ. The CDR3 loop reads CASRQGRGRIETQYF. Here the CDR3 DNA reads TGTGCCAGCAGGCAGGGTCGCGGACGAATTGAGACCCAGTACTTC.

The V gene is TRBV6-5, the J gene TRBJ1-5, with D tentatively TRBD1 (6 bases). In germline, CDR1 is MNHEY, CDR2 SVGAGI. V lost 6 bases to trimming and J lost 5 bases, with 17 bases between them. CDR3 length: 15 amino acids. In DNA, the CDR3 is TGTGCCAGCAGCCCCGGGGCAGGGGCGGATCAGCCCCAGCATTTT. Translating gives CASSPGAGADQPQHF.

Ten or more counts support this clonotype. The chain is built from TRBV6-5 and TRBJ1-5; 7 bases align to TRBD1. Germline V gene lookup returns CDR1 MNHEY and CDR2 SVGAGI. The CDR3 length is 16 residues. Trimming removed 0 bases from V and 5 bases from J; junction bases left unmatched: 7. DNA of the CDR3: TGTGCCAGCAGTTACTCCTTCCGGGACAGAGATCAGCCCCAGCATTTT. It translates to CASSYSFRDRDQPQHF.

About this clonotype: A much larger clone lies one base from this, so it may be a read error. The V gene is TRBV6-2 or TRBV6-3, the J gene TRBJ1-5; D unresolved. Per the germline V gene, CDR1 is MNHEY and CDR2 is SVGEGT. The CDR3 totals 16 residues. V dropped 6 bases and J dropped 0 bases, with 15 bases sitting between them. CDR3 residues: CASRHGRMHSNQPQHF. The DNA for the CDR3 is TGTGCCAGCAGGCATGGACGGATGCATAGCAATCAGCCCCAGCATTTT.

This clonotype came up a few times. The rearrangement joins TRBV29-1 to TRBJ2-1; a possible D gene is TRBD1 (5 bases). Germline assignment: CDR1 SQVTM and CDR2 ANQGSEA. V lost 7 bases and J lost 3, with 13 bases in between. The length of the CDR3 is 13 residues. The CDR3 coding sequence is TGCAGCGCTGGGGCCCAGGGCTACAATGAGCAGTTCTTC. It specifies CSAGAQGYNEQFF.

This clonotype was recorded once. The chain's CDR3 is CASSQDGGQGLTQYF. The CDR3 DNA reads as TGTGCCAGCAGCCAAGATGGAGGACAGGGTCTGACCCAGTACTTC. V and J are TRBV3-1 and TRBJ2-5, with 8 nucleotides matching TRBD1. Per the germline V gene, CDR1 is LGHDT and CDR2 is YNNKEL (reference sequence). The length of the CDR3 is 15 residues. V dropped 0 bases and J dropped 7; count of bases not matched to a gene: 7.

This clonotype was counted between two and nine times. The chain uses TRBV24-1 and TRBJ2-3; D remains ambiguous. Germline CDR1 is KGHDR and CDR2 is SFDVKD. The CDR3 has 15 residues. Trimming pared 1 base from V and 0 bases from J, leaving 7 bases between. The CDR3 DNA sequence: TGTGCCACCAGTGATTTCCCAGCGAGCACAGATACGCAGTATTTT. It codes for CATSDFPASTDTQYF.

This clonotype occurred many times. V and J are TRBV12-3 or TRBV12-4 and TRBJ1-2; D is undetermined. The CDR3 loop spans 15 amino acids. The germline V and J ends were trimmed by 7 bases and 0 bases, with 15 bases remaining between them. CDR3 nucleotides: TGTGCCAGCACAATACTCACCGTAACTAACTATGGCTACACCTTC. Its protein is CASTILTVTNYGYTF.